This TCR beta chain was identified during a study of metastatic and nonmetastatic thyroid tumors (dated by TCRdb to the early 2020s). Some background on the complete study: Repertoires from peripheral blood and from tumor or nodule tissue samples of malignant and benign thyroid patients were compared.

What the study reported, not specific to this receptor: In both blood and tumor samples, malignant tumors were reported to have significantly higher TCR beta diversity than benign nodules.

Relative to its sample, this clone is medium-sized (0.01 to 0.1%). This clone's antigen is unknown. There are no base qualities to consult, and no much larger clone falls within one base. Based on the germline V gene, the CDR1 and CDR2 sequences are MDHEN and SYDVKM. The CDR3 runs 15 residues from the cysteine to the phenylalanine. Kept here is only the CDR3 DNA, which spans 45 bases and is read in frame from base 1. The V and J ends are trimmed by 6 bases and 0 bases, leaving 15 bases between them. Before undergoing thyroid surgery, none of the patients had been given any kind of treatment. Using T-cell receptor beta sequencing, the study looked back at clinical samples from patients collected from the early 2010s to the late 2010s. To prepare the library, PCR was applied. For sequencing, an Illumina HiSeq 4000 was employed. High-throughput sequencing was used to profile the CDR3 region of the TCR beta-chain in every patient. Regarding the original processing steps: CDR3 differences across clinicopathological groups were used to build a classifier for discriminating distant-metastatic papillary thyroid cancer patients. The Shannon index was used to assess repertoire diversity, and the Morisita-Horn index was used to assess tumor-blood repertoire similarity. The public reads were run again by TCRdb, first through fastp at Q25 and then through MiXCR, and only productive beta chains were kept. These V and J calls derive from TCRdb rather than the authors' analysis. The sample contains about 24,000 clones, about an eighth of them found a single time. Of the sample, around 15% is held by the ten largest clones.

The source is a female donor with papillary thyroid cancer or a benign thyroid nodule (not recorded which). Some clones in this sample may be carry-over from other donors' samples. Sequencing was performed on blood. Recombination linked TRBV28 to TRBJ2-7; TRBD2 is a possible D gene, resting on 6 matching bases. CDR3 loop: CASSPGTESSYEQYF. The DNA is as follows: TGTGCCAGCAGCCCCGGGACTGAAAGCTCCTACGAGCAGTACTTC.